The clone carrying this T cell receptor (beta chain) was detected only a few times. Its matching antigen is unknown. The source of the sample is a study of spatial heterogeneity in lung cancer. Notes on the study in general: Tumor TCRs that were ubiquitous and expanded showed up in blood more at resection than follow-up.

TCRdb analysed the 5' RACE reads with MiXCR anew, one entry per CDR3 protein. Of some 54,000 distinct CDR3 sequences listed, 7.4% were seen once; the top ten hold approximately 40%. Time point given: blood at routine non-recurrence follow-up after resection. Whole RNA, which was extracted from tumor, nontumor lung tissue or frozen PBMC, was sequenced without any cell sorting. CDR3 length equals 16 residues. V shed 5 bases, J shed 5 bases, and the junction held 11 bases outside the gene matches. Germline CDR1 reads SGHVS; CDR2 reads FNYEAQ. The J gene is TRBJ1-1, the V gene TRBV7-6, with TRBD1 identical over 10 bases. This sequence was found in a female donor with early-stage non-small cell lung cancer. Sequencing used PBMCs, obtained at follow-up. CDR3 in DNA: TGTGCCAGCAGCCCACGACAGGGGGCCAGTGGAACTGAAGCTTTCTTT. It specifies CASSPRQGASGTEAFF.